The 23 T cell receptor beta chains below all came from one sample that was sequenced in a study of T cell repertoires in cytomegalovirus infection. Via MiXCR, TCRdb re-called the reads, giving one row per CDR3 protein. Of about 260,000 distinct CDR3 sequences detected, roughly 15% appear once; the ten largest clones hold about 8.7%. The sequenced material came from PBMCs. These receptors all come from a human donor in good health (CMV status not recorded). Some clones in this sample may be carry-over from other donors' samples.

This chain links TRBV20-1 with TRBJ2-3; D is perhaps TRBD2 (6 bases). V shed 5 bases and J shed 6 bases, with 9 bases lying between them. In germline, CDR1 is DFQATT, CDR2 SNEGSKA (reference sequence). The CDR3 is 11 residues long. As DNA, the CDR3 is TGCAGTGCTGGGGGGATGGATACGCAGTATTTT. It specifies CSAGGMDTQYF.

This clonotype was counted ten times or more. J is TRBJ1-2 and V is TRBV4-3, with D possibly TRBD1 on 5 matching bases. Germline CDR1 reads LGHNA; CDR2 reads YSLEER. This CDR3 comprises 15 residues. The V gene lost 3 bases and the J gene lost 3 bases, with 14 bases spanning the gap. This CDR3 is CASSHRGGGDYGYTF. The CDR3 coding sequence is TGCGCCAGCAGCCACCGGGGTGGGGGGGACTATGGCTACACCTTC.

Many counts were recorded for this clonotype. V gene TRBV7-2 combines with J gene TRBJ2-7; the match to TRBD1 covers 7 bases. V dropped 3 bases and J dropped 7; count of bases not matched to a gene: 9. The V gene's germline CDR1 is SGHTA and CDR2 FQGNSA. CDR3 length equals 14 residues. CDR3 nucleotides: TGTGCCAGCAGCTTCGGGACAGCCGTGTGGGAGCAGTACTTC. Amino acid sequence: CASSFGTAVWEQYF.

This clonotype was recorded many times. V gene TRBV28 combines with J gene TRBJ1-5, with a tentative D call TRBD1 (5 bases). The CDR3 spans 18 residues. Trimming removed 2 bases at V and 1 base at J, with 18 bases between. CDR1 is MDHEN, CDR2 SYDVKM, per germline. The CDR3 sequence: CASSLRGRARLSNQPQHF. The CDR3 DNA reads TGTGCCAGCAGTTTAAGGGGCAGGGCTCGTTTAAGCAATCAGCCCCAGCATTTT.

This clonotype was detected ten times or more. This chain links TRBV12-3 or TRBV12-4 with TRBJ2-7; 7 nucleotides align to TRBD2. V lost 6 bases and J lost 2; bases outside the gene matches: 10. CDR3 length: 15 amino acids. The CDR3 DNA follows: TGTGCCAGCAGCTTTGGGGAGGCGGGGGCCTACGAGCAGTACTTC. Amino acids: CASSFGEAGAYEQYF.

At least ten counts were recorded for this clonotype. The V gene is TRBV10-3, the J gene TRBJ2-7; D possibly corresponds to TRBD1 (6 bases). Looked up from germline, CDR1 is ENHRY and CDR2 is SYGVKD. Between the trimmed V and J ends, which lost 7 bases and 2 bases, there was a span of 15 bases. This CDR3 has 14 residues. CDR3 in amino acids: CAIKSGQNTYEQYF. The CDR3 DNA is TGTGCCATCAAGTCAGGACAGAATACCTACGAGCAGTACTTC.

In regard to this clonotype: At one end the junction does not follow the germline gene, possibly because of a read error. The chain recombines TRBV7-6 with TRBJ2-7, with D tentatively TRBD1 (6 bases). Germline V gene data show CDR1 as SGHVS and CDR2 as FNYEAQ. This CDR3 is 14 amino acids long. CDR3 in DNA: TGTACCAGCAGCTTGGACAGCTCCTCCTACGAGCAGTACTTC. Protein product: CTSSLDSSSYEQYF.

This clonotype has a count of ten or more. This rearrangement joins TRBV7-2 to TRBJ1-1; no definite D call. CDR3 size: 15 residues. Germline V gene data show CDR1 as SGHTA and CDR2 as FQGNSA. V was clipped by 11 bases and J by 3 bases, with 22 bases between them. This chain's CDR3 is CAGQRRASWDTEAFF. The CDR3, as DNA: TGTGCCGGGCAGCGTAGGGCATCTTGGGACACTGAAGCTTTCTTT.

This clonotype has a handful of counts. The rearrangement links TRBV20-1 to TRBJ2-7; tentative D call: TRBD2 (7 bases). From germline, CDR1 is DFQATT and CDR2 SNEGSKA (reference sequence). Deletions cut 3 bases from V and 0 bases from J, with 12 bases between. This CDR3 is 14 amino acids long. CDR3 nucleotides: TGCAGTGCTAGGGGGGGGCAGAGCTCCTACGAGCAGTACTTC. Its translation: CSARGGQSSYEQYF.

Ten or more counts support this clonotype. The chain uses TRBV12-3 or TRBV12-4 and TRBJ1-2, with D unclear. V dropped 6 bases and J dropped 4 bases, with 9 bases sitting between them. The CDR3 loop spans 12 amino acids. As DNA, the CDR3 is TGTGCCAGCAGAACAAGCCTCTATGGCTACACCTTC. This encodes CASRTSLYGYTF.

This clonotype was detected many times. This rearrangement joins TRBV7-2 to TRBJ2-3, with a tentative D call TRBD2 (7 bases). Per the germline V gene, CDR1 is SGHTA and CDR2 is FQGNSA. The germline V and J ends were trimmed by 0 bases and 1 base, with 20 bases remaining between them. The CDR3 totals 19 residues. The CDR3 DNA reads TGTGCCAGCAGCTTAGCCACCCGACTGGCGGGGGCTGGCACAGATACGCAGTATTTT. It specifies CASSLATRLAGAGTDTQYF.

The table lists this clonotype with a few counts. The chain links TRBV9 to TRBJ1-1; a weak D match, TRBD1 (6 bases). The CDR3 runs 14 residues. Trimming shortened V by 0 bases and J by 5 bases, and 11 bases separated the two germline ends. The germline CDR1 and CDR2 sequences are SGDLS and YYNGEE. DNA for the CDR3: TGTGCCAGCAGCGTAGCAGGGGCAAAAACTGAAGCTTTCTTT. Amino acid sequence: CASSVAGAKTEAFF.

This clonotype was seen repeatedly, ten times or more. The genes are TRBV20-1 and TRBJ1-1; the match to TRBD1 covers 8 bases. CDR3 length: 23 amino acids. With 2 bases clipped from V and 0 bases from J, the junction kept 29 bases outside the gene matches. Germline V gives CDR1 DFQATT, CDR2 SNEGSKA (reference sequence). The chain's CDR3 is CSARRQGAIRSSEVLSMNTEAFF. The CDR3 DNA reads TGCAGTGCTAGACGGCAGGGGGCGATTAGGAGTTCCGAGGTCCTTTCTATGAACACTGAAGCTTTCTTT.

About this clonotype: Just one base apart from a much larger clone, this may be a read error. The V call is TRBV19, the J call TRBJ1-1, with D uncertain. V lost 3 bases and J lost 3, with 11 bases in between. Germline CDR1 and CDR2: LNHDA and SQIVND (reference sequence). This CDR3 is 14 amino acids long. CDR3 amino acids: CASSISRGDTEAFF. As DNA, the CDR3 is TGTGCCAGTAGTATCAGCCGGGGAGACACTGAAGCTTTCTTT.

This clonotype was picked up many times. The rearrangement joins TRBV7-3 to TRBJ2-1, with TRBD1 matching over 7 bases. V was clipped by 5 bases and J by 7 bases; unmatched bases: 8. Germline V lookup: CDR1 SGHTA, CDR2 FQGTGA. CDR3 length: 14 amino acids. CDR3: CASSGEQGKNEQFF. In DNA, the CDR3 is TGTGCCAGCAGCGGGGAACAGGGGAAGAATGAGCAGTTCTTC. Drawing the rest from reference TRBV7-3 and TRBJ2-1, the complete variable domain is GAGVSQTPSNKVTEKGKYVELRCDPISGHTALYWYRQSLGQGPEFLIYFQGTGAADDSGLPNDRFFAVRPEGSVSTLKIQRTERGDSAVYLCASSGEQGKNEQFFGPGTRLTVL.

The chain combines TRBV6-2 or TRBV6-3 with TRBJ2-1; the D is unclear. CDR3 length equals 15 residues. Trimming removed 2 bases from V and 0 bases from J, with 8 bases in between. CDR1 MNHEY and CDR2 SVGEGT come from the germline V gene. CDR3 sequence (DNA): TGTGCCAGCAGTTACATAACCCTCTCCTACAATGAGCAGTTCTTC. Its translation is CASSYITLSYNEQFF.

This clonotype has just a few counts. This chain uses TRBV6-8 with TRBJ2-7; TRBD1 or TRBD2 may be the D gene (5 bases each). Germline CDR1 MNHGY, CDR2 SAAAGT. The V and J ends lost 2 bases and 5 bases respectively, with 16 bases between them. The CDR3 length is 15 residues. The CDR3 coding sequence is TGTGCCAGCAGTTACCGCCCGGGGCTGGACCACGAGCAGTACTTC. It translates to CASSYRPGLDHEQYF.

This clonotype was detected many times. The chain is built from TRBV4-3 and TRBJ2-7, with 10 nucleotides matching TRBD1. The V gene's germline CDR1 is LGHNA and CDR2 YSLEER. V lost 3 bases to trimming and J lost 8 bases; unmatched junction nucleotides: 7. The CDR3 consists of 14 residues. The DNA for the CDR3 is TGCGCCAGCAGCCAGGGACAGGGGAACCAACAGCAGTACTTC. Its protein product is CASSQGQGNQQQYF.

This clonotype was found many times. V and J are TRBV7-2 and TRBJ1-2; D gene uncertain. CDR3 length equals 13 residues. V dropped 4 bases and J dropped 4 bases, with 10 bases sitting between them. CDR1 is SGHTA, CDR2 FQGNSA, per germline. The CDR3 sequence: CASSSPQFYGYTF. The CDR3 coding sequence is TGTGCCAGCAGCTCCCCCCAGTTCTATGGCTACACCTTC.

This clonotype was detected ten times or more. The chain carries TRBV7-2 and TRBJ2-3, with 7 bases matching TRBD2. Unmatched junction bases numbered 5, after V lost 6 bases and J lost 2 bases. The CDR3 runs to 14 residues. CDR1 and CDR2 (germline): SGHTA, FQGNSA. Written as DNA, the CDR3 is TGTGCCAGCAGGCAGCGGGGCCCCACAGATACGCAGTATTTT. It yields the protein CASRQRGPTDTQYF.

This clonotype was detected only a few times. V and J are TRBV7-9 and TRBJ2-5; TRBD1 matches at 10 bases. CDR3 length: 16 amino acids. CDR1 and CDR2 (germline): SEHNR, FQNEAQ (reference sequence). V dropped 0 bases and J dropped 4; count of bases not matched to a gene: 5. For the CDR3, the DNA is TGTGCCAGCAGCTTAGCACCCCGGGACAGGGGAGAGACCCAGTACTTC. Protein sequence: CASSLAPRDRGETQYF. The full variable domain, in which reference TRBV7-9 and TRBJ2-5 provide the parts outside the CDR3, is DTGVSQNPRHKITKRGQNVTFRCDPISEHNRLYWYRQTLGQGPEFLTYFQNEAQLEKSRLLSDRFSAERPKGSFSTLEIQRTEQGDSAMYLCASSLAPRDRGETQYFGPGTRLLVL.

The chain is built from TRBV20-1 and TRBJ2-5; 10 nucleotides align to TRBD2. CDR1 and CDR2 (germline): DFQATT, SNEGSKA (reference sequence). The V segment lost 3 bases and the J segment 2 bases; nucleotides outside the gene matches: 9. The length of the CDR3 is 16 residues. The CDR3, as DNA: TGCAGTGCTAGGTCTCTTACTAGCGGGGCGCAAGAGACCCAGTACTTC. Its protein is CSARSLTSGAQETQYF.

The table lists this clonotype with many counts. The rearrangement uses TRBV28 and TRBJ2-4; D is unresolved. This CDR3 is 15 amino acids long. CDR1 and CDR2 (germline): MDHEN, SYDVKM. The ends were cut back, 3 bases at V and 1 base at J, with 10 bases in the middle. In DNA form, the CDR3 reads TGTGCCAGCAGTTTTGTGGGTGGGGCCAAAAACATTCAGTACTTC. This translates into CASSFVGGAKNIQYF.